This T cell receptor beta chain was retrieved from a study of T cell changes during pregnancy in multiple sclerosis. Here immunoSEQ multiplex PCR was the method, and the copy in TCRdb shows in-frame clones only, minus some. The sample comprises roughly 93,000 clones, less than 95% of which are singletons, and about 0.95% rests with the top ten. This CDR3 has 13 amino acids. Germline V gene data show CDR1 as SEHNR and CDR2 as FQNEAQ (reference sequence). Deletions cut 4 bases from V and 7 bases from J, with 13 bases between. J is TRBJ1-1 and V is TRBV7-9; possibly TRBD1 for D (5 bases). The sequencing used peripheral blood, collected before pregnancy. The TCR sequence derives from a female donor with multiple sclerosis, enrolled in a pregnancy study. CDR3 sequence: CASSSPGISEAFF. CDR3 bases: TGTGCCAGCAGCTCACCAGGGATCAGTGAAGCTTTCTTT.